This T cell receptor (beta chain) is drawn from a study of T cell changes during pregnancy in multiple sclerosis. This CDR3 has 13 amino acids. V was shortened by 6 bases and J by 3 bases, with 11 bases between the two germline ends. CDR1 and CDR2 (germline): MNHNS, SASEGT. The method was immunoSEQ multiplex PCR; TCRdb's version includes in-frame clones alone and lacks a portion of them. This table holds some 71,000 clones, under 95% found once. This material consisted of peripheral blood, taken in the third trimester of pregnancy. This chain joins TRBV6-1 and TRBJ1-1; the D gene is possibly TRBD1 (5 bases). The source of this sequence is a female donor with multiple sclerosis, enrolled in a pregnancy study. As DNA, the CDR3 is TGTGCCAGCAGGAAAGGGGAGGACACTGAAGCTTTCTTT. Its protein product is CASRKGEDTEAFF.